This T cell receptor (beta chain) was sequenced during a study of early T cells in non-severe SARS-CoV-2 infection. The wider study: The input, bulk RNA from unsorted whole blood, was sequenced, and chains were unpaired.

Trimming shortened V by 1 base and J by 3 bases, and 17 bases separated the two germline ends. This CDR3 is built from 16 residues. Germline lookup yields CDR1 SGHKS and CDR2 YYEKEE (reference sequence). Attached unique molecular identifiers marked individual cDNA molecules. TCRdb reprocessed the 5' RACE reads via MiXCR and lists one record per CDR3 protein. The data hold about 26,000 distinct CDR3 sequences, with less than 5% observed a single time. On this clonotype: As yet, its antigen is unknown.

Points from the study as a whole: Private and CD4 specificities were missed by VDJdb matching, skewed to anti-spike CD8.

Sequenced material: whole blood. This receptor was taken from an adult who was a healthcare worker with PCR-confirmed SARS-CoV-2 infection or an uninfected control (not recorded which). The chain has TRBV5-5 and TRBJ2-7; D perhaps matches TRBD1 (5 bases). Here the CDR3 DNA reads TGTGCCAGCAGCTTGACAGGCCTAACGGGTGGCTACGAGCAGTACTTC. Amino acid sequence: CASSLTGLTGGYEQYF.